This T cell receptor (beta chain) was sequenced in a study of identical twins. Template switching added a universal primer binding site, and final cDNA carried unique molecular identifiers. TCRdb recomputed calls from the 5' RACE reads with MiXCR, one row per CDR3 protein. The table has 400,000 to 550,000 distinct CDR3 sequences, 20% to 25% seen once. Germline V lookup: CDR1 SEHNR, CDR2 FQNEAQ (reference sequence). The ends were cut back, 9 bases at V and 9 bases at J, with 17 bases in the middle. The CDR3 contains 13 residues. These data are also associated with another study on T cells expressing NK-cell markers. That study reports: Seven HCMV-seropositive donors and one seronegative donor made up the eight sequenced donors.

The rearrangement links TRBV7-9 to TRBJ2-2; no firm D call. The TCR comes from a woman aged 18 to 35 in good health. The sequenced sample consisted of CD4+ T cells sorted from blood. The CDR3 DNA reads as TGTGCCAGGAGCCTGGCGCCCCCCTGGGAGCTGTTTTTT. Protein: CARSLAPPWELFF.